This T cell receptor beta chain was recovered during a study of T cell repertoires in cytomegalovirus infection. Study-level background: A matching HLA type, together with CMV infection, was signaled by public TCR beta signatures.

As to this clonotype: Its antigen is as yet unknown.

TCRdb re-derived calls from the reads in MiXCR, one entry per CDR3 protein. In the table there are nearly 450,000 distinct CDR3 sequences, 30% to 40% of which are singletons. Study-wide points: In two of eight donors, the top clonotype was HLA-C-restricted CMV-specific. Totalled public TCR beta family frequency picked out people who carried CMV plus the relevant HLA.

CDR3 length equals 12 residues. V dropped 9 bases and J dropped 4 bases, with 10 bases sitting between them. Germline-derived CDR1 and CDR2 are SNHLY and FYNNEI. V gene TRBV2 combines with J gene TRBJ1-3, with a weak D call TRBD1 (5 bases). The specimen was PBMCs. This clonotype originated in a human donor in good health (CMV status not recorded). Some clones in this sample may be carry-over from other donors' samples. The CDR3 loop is CARRDFGNTIYF. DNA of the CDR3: TGTGCCAGACGGGACTTCGGAAACACCATATATTTT.